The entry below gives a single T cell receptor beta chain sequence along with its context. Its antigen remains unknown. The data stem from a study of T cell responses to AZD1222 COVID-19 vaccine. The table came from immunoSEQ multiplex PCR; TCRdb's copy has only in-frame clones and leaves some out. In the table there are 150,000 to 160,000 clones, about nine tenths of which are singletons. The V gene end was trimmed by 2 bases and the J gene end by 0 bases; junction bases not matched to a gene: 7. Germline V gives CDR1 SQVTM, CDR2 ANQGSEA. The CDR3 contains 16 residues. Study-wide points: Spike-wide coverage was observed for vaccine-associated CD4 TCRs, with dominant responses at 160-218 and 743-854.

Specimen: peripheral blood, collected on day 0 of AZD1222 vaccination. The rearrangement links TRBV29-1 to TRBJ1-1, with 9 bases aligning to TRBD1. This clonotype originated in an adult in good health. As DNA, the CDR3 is TGCAGCGTTGAACCGGGACAGGGTTTGATGAACACTGAAGCTTTCTTT. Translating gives CSVEPGQGLMNTEAFF. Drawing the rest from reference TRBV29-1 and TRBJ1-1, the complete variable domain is SAVISQKPSRDICQRGTSLTIQCQVDSQVTMMFWYRQQPGQSLTLIATANQGSEATYESGFVIDKFPISRPNLTFSTLTVSNMSPEDSSIYLCSVEPGQGLMNTEAFFGQGTRLTVV.